This T cell receptor beta chain stems from a study of T cell responses to AZD1222 COVID-19 vaccine. Study details: The analysis combined second doses at about 4 or about 12 weeks.

Trimming took 6 bases from V and 4 from J, leaving 12 bases between them. Germline V gene sequence: CDR1 LGHNT, CDR2 FRNRAP. The CDR3 runs to 13 residues. Produced via immunoSEQ multiplex PCR; TCRdb's table is partial and in-frame only. The sample lists tens of thousands of clones; approximately 90% were seen once. The TCR comes from an adult in good health. The V gene is TRBV12-5, the J gene TRBJ2-5, with a weak D call TRBD2 (5 bases). The sample here was peripheral blood, taken on day 0 of AZD1222 vaccination. CDR3 amino acids: CASGPDRGETQYF. CDR3 nucleotides: TGTGCTAGTGGACCGGATCGGGGAGAGACCCAGTACTTC.